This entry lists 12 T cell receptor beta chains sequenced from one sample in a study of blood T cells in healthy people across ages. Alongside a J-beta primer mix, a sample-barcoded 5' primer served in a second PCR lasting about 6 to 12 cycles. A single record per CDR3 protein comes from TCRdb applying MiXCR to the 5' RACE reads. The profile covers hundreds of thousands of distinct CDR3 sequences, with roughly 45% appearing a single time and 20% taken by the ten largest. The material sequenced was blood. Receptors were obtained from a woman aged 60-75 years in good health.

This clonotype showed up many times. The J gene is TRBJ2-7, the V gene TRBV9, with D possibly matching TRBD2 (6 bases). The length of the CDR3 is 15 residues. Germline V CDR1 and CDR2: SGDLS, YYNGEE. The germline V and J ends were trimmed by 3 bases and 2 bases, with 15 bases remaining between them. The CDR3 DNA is TGTGCCAGCAGCGCCGTCGGGACTCAGACCTACGAGCAGTACTTC. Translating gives CASSAVGTQTYEQYF.

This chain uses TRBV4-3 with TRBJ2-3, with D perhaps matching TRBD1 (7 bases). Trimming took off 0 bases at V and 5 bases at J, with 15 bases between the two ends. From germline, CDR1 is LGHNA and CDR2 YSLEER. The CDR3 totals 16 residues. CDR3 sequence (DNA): TGCGCCAGCAGCCAAGATCTAGGGGGCGGGATAGATACGCAGTATTTT. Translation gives CASSQDLGGGIDTQYF.

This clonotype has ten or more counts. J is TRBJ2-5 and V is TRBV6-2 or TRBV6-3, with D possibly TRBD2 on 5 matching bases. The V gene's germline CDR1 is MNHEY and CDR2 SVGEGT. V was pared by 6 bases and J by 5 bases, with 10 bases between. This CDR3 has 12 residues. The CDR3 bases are TGTGCCAGCAGGGACTCTCTGGAGACCCAGTACTTC. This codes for CASRDSLETQYF.

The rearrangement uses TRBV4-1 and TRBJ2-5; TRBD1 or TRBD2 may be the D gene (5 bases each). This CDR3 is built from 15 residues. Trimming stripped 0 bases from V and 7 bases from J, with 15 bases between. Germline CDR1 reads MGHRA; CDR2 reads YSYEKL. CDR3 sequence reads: CASSQDLDWGGTQYF. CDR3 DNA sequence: TGCGCCAGCAGCCAAGACCTGGACTGGGGCGGGACCCAGTACTTC.

DNA of the CDR3: TGTGCCACCAGCAGGTCGGACAGCTACGAGCAGTACTTC. Encoded protein: CATSRSDSYEQYF. This rearrangement joins TRBV15 to TRBJ2-7; D possibly corresponds to TRBD1 (6 bases). CDR1 and CDR2 from the germline V gene are LNHNV and YYDKDF (reference sequence). The CDR3 runs 13 residues. Between the trimmed V and J ends, which lost 3 bases and 3 bases, there was a span of 9 bases.

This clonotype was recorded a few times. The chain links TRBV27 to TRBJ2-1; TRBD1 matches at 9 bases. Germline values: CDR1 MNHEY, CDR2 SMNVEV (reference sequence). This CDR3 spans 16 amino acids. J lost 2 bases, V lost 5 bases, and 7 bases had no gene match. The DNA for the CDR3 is TGTGCCAGCAGTAACAGGGGGCCCATTACCTACAATGAGCAGTTCTTC. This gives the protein CASSNRGPITYNEQFF.

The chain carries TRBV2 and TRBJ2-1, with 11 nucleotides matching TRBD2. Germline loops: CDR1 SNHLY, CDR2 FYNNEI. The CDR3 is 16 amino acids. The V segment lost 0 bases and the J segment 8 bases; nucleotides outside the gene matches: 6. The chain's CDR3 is CASSEARLAGGDEQFF. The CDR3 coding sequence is TGTGCCAGCAGTGAAGCCAGGCTAGCGGGAGGTGATGAGCAGTTCTTC.

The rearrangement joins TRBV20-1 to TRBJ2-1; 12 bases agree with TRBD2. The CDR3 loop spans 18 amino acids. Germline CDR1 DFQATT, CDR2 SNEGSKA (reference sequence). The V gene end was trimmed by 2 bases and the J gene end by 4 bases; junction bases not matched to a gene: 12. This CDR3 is CSARLGLAGLTGYNEQFF. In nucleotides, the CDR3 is TGCAGTGCTAGACTCGGACTAGCGGGACTCACTGGGTACAATGAGCAGTTCTTC.

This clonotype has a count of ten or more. The chain's CDR3 is CASSLGLTANYGYTF. The CDR3 DNA is TGTGCCAGCAGCTTAGGTCTGACAGCTAACTATGGCTACACCTTC. This rearrangement joins TRBV7-2 to TRBJ1-2, with D maybe TRBD1 (5 bases). The V gene lost 1 base and the J gene lost 0 bases, with 9 bases spanning the gap. The CDR3 extends over 15 amino acids. Germline CDR1 and CDR2: SGHTA and FQGNSA.

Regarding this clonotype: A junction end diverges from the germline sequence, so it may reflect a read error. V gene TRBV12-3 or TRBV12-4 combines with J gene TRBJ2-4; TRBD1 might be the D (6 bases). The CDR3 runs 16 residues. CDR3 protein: CAGSPPTGLVKNIQYF. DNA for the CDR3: TGTGCCGGCAGCCCCCCAACAGGGTTGGTCAAAAACATTCAGTACTTC.

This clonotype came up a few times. CDR3 coding DNA: TGTGCCAGCAGGCGAGGCAGCACTGAAGCTTTCTTT. Translating it yields CASRRGSTEAFF. The rearrangement joins TRBV6-2 or TRBV6-3 to TRBJ1-1; D gene ambiguous. Germline V gene data show CDR1 as MNHEY and CDR2 as SVGEGT. This CDR3 is 12 amino acids long. Trimming left V 6 bases short and J 4 bases short, with 9 bases between.

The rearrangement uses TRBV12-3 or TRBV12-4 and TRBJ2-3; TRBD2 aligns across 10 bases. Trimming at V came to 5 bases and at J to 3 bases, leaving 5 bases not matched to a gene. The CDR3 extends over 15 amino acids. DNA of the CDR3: TGTGCCAGCAGTAAACTAGCGGGGAGTACAGATACGCAGTATTTT. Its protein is CASSKLAGSTDTQYF.